This TCR beta chain was observed in a study of blood T cell repertoires in COVID-19. The germline gives CDR1 MDHEN, CDR2 SYDVKM. This CDR3 is built from 14 residues. The V end was cut by 3 bases, the J end by 0 bases, with 9 bases between. This clone was counted between two and nine times. The data were produced by immunoSEQ multiplex PCR, yet TCRdb's version contains in-frame clones alone and is incomplete. Here the sample spans about 260,000 clones, almost 90% being singletons. Sequencing input: peripheral blood. The receptor comes from a woman in her twenties or thirties with COVID-19, enrolled during active disease. This chain connects TRBV28 to TRBJ2-7; possibly TRBD1 for D (5 bases). Here the CDR3 reads CASSFLTGSYEQYF. The CDR3 DNA reads TGTGCCAGCAGTTTCCTCACAGGCTCCTACGAGCAGTACTTC.